This T cell receptor (beta chain) comes out of a study of CD8 T cells in ankylosing spondylitis. Findings of the study overall: Earlier authors reported some of these motif variants in reactive arthritis synovial fluid and blood. There was a TCR beta motif, made of several highly homologous variants, that appeared characteristic of ankylosing spondylitis blood. The study looked at matched synovial fluid samples from ankylosing spondylitis patients. Disease-linked clones were reported to be significantly enriched there.

Ten or more counts support this clonotype. Its specificity is not known. Germline CDR1 SGHDT, CDR2 YYEEEE. CDR3 length equals 15 residues. V shed 0 bases and J shed 7 bases, with 14 bases lying between them. Each TCR beta library was made by quantitative 5'-RACE that incorporated molecular barcodes. TCRdb itself ran the 5' RACE reads through MiXCR, one entry per CDR3 protein. The data show approximately 500,000 distinct CDR3 sequences, roughly 13% seen once. The sequence was collected from a male donor with ankylosing spondylitis. The material sequenced was blood, either unsorted or a sorted T cell fraction (not recorded which). The chain uses TRBV5-6 and TRBJ2-1; a weak D match, TRBD2 (6 bases). Written as DNA, the CDR3 is TGTGCCAGCAGCTTGGCGGGGACTGTGGGGAATGAGCAGTTCTTC. This gives the protein CASSLAGTVGNEQFF.